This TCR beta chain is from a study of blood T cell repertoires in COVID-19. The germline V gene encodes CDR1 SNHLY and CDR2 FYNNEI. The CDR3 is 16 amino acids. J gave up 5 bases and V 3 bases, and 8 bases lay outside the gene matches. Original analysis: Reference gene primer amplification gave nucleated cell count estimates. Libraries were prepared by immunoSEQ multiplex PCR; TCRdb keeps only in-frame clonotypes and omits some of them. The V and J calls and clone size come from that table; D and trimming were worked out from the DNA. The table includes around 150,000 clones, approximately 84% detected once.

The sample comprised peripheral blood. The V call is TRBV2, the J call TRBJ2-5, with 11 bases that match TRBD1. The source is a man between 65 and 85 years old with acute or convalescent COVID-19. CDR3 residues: CASSDSGQGARETQYF. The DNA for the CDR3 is TGTGCCAGCAGTGATAGCGGACAGGGGGCTCGGGAGACCCAGTACTTC.